This is a list of T cell receptor beta chains from one sample in a study of T-cell memory formation after mild COVID-19. MiXCR was run by TCRdb on the 5' RACE reads, yielding one entry per CDR3 protein. The sample lists about 430,000 distinct CDR3 sequences, roughly 18% seen once, with 20% to 25% in the top ten. The sequenced sample consisted of PBMCs or a T cell subset sorted from them (not recorded which). These receptors all come from a young man who had mild COVID-19 (a few samples of this study predate the infection). Cell type and time point are not known. The CDR3 runs from the conserved cysteine through the conserved F or W.

V gene	J gene	CDR3 protein
TRBV9	TRBJ2-5	CASEDRQETQYF
TRBV20-1	TRBJ1-6	CSAPQALYNSPLHF
TRBV7-6	TRBJ2-3	CASSSRGGVGGRTDTQYF
TRBV5-4	TRBJ2-4	CASSPSTGAGIQYF
TRBV12-3/TRBV12-4	TRBJ1-2	CASSLTGGHGYTF
TRBV10-3	TRBJ1-1	CAISDHRGEAFF
TRBV6-5	TRBJ2-1	CASSYRGYNEQFF
TRBV28	TRBJ1-6	CAGCDTGSNSPLHF
TRBV7-9	TRBJ2-7	CASSFDYGLEQYF
TRBV20-1	TRBJ2-5	CSASAVGETQYF
TRBV24-1	TRBJ2-3	CATSDSTRQGLRDTQYF
TRBV18	TRBJ1-3	CASSPSDEVGNTIYF
TRBV19	TRBJ1-2	CASSGSTGFTGYTF
TRBV7-2	TRBJ2-2	CASSLPGGPGYPGELFF
TRBV3-1	TRBJ1-6	CASSQAGQGASPLHF
TRBV5-1	TRBJ2-3	CASSLSPQGFRTDTQYF
TRBV7-2	TRBJ2-7	CASSAGTDVRQAEQYF
TRBV29-1	TRBJ2-7	CSALDTFGEQYF
TRBV3-1	TRBJ1-2	CASSHDSHYGYTF
TRBV20-1	TRBJ2-1	CSARAPGNLYNEQFF
TRBV3-1	TRBJ2-1	CASSQGTSGGVRQFF
TRBV6-2/TRBV6-3	TRBJ2-4	CASGKWGTEVF
TRBV6-5	TRBJ1-2	CASSYGVGDYGYTF
TRBV7-2	TRBJ2-5	CASSRDYQETQYF
TRBV7-6	TRBJ1-5	CATSGQPQHF
TRBV9	TRBJ2-3	CAAGGGGVTDTQYF